This entry lists 5 T cell receptor beta chains sequenced from one sample in a study of breast tumors, draining lymph nodes, adjacent tissues. MiXCR, run by TCRdb on the multiplex PCR reads, gives a single entry per CDR3 protein. The sample has under 300,000 distinct CDR3 sequences; less than 40% are singletons. The lymph nodes were axillary draining lymph nodes from breast cancer patients. Sample: axillary lymph node tissue. Receptors were obtained from a female donor with breast cancer. Some clones in this sample may be carry-over from other donors' samples.

This clonotype was seen ten or more times. The chain carries TRBV2 and TRBJ2-3; D gene uncertain. The CDR3 is 15 amino acids. Trimming pared 2 bases from V and 2 bases from J, leaving 11 bases between. Germline CDR1 is SNHLY and CDR2 is FYNNEI. The CDR3: CASSEPETNTDTQYF. In DNA form, the CDR3 reads TGTGCCAGCAGTGAACCAGAGACCAACACAGATACGCAGTATTTT.

The chain couples TRBV2 to TRBJ2-1, with TRBD2 identical over 11 bases. This CDR3 is 13 amino acids long. With 6 bases clipped from V and 7 bases from J, the junction kept 2 bases outside the gene matches. The germline V gene encodes CDR1 SNHLY and CDR2 FYNNEI. In DNA, the CDR3 is TGTGCCAGCAGACGGACTAGCGGGAATGAGCAGTTCTTC. Translation gives CASRRTSGNEQFF.

This clonotype was recorded at least ten times. This chain connects TRBV10-1 to TRBJ2-3; D gene ambiguous. Trimming removed 0 bases from V and 4 bases from J, with 11 bases in between. The germline V gene has CDR1 WNHNN and CDR2 SYGVQD (reference sequence). The length of the CDR3 is 15 residues. CDR3 coding DNA: TGCGCCAGCAGTGAGTCGAATTTATACGCAGATACGCAGTATTTT. This encodes CASSESNLYADTQYF.

The chain recombines TRBV5-8 with TRBJ2-1, with 10 nucleotides matching TRBD2. CDR1 and CDR2 from the germline V gene are SGHTS and YDEGEE. V shed 2 bases, J shed 5 bases, and the junction held 7 bases outside the gene matches. This CDR3 is built from 16 residues. The CDR3 loop is CASSFAAGGPNNEQFF. CDR3 DNA sequence: TGTGCCAGCAGCTTTGCAGCGGGGGGGCCTAACAATGAGCAGTTCTTC.

About this clonotype itself: It is likely a read error, because the conserved phenylalanine at the end of the CDR3 is missing. The DNA is omitted, as the CDR3 cannot be located on it reliably, and the CDR3 follows TCRdb's listing. This rearrangement joins TRBV29-1 to TRBJ2-2; the tabulated D call, TRBD1, remains unverified against the DNA. Ends included, the CDR3 has 14 residues. Germline V lookup: CDR1 SQVTM, CDR2 ANQGSEA. The CDR3 protein is CSVDTGSNTGERMS.